The 21 T cell receptor beta chains given below trace back to one sample, sequenced in a study of blood T cell repertoires in COVID-19. Profiled with immunoSEQ multiplex PCR; TCRdb holds only in-frame clones, not every one. The sample consists of some 180,000 clones, over 80% of them appearing once. Source material: peripheral blood. These receptors originate from a woman aged 40 to 50 with COVID-19, enrolled during active disease.

The rearrangement uses TRBV6-5 and TRBJ1-3, with D possibly being TRBD1 (6 bases). Germline V gives CDR1 MNHEY, CDR2 SVGAGI. The CDR3 has 14 amino acids. V was trimmed by 6 bases and J by 2 bases, leaving 11 bases between them. CDR3: CASRGWTAGNTIYF. In DNA, the CDR3 is TGTGCCAGCAGGGGCTGGACAGCTGGAAACACCATATATTTT.

The chain couples TRBV5-1 to TRBJ2-1, with 8 bases lining up with TRBD2. The CDR3 is 14 residues long. Losses at the gene ends were 4 bases for V and 4 bases for J; bases not matched to a gene: 4. Germline assignment: CDR1 SGHRS and CDR2 YFSETQ. The CDR3 loop is CASSPGTRYNEQFF. DNA for the CDR3: TGCGCCAGCAGCCCCGGGACTAGGTACAATGAGCAGTTCTTC.

V gene TRBV7-8 combines with J gene TRBJ1-1; D gene uncertain. The V gene's germline CDR1 is SGHVS and CDR2 FQNEAQ. The V and J ends lost 1 base and 1 base respectively, with 10 bases between them. The length of the CDR3 is 15 residues. CDR3 sequence: CASSLGALPNTEAFF. CDR3 DNA: TGTGCCAGCAGCTTAGGTGCCCTACCGAACACTGAAGCTTTCTTT.

The chain employs TRBV3-1 (or the pseudogene TRBV3-2) and TRBJ1-1, with 8 bases identical to TRBD1. There are 18 residues in the CDR3. The germline CDR1 and CDR2 sequences are LGHDT and YNNKEL (reference sequence). Trimming at V came to 0 bases and at J to 1 base, leaving 10 bases not matched to a gene. The CDR3 region is CASSQDLGQGIRNTEAFF. The CDR3 coding sequence is TGTGCCAGCAGCCAAGACCTAGGACAGGGTATTCGGAACACTGAAGCTTTCTTT.

The rearrangement joins TRBV28 to TRBJ1-2; D gene unclear. The germline gives CDR1 MDHEN, CDR2 SYDVKM. The CDR3 contains 13 residues. Trimming stripped 10 bases from V and 2 bases from J, with 14 bases between. This CDR3 reads CATWPRHNYGYTF. The CDR3 coding sequence is TGTGCCACCTGGCCCCGACACAACTATGGCTACACCTTC.

The chain has TRBV27 and TRBJ2-7, with a tentative D call TRBD1 (6 bases). From germline, CDR1 is MNHEY and CDR2 SMNVEV (reference sequence). This CDR3 contains 13 residues. V lost 2 bases and J lost 3, with 8 bases in between. The CDR3 bases are TGTGCCAGCAGTTTAACAGGGAACTACGAGCAGTACTTC. Amino acids: CASSLTGNYEQYF.

The sample holds one count of this clone. The chain uses TRBV6-5 and TRBJ2-5; D remains unclear. The CDR3 has 13 amino acids. Trimming took 6 bases from V and 5 from J, leaving 13 bases between them. Germline CDR1 is MNHEY and CDR2 is SVGAGI. The CDR3 DNA sequence: TGTGCCAGCAGGACCACGGGTAGGGAGACCCAGTACTTC. Its translation: CASRTTGRETQYF.

The chain employs TRBV18 and TRBJ1-1, with D unclear. This CDR3 region has 12 residues. Trimming took off 3 bases at V and 4 bases at J, with 6 bases between the two ends. CDR1 is KGHSH, CDR2 LQKENI, per germline. DNA of the CDR3: TGTGCCAGCTCACCTATTAGCACTGAAGCTTTCTTT. It is translated as CASSPISTEAFF.

The rearrangement joins TRBV5-1 to TRBJ1-4; weak D call: TRBD1 (5 bases). Trimming stripped 5 bases from V and 6 bases from J, with 14 bases between. The CDR3 loop spans 14 amino acids. Germline CDR1 reads SGHRS; CDR2 reads YFSETQ. This CDR3 is CASSREGRDEKLFF. DNA of the CDR3: TGCGCCAGCAGTCGTGAGGGGAGGGATGAAAAACTGTTTTTT. Full variable domain (outside the CDR3, taken from reference TRBV5-1 and TRBJ1-4): KAGVTQTPRYLIKTRGQQVTLSCSPISGHRSVSWYQQTPGQGLQFLFEYFSETQRNKGNFPGRFSGRQFSNSRSEMNVSTLELGDSALYLCASSREGRDEKLFFGSGTQLSVL.

V usage is TRBV15 and J usage is TRBJ2-7, with a tentative D call TRBD1 (5 bases). This CDR3 region has 16 residues. The V gene's germline CDR1 is LNHNV and CDR2 YYDKDF (reference sequence). Trimming left V 3 bases short and J 0 bases short, with 15 bases between. CDR3 protein: CATSSEGAVSSYEQYF. CDR3 nucleotides: TGTGCCACCAGCAGCGAAGGGGCGGTGAGCTCCTACGAGCAGTACTTC.

This rearrangement joins TRBV27 to TRBJ2-7; the D is unclear. V was pared by 5 bases and J by 0 bases, with 8 bases between. Germline values: CDR1 MNHEY, CDR2 SMNVEV (reference sequence). The CDR3 is 13 amino acids. The CDR3 protein is CASSHSFSYEQYF. The CDR3 bases are TGTGCCAGCAGTCACAGTTTCTCCTACGAGCAGTACTTC.

The chain employs TRBV25-1 and TRBJ2-7, with 9 bases identical to TRBD2. Per germline, CDR1 MGHDK and CDR2 SYGVNS. The V segment lost 6 bases and the J segment 2 bases; nucleotides outside the gene matches: 5. CDR3 length equals 14 residues. The CDR3 spells CASRSSGITYEQYF. CDR3 bases: TGTGCCAGCAGATCTAGCGGGATAACCTACGAGCAGTACTTC.

The chain couples TRBV5-1 to TRBJ1-2; 7 nucleotides agree with TRBD1. This CDR3 spans 15 amino acids. Germline CDR1 is SGHRS and CDR2 is YFSETQ. The V gene end was trimmed by 4 bases and the J gene end by 7 bases; junction bases not matched to a gene: 13. Here the CDR3 reads CASSPSRGDPRGYTF. CDR3 nucleotide sequence: TGCGCCAGCAGCCCTAGCAGGGGGGATCCACGTGGCTACACCTTC. The entire variable domain, with the rest obtained from reference TRBV5-1 and TRBJ1-2, is as follows: KAGVTQTPRYLIKTRGQQVTLSCSPISGHRSVSWYQQTPGQGLQFLFEYFSETQRNKGNFPGRFSGRQFSNSRSEMNVSTLELGDSALYLCASSPSRGDPRGYTFGSGTRLTVV.

This rearrangement joins TRBV28 to TRBJ1-5; D gene unclear. V was cut by 7 bases and J by 7 bases, with 17 bases left in between. The CDR3 totals 14 residues. The germline CDR1 and CDR2 sequences are MDHEN and SYDVKM. CDR3 bases: TGTGCCAGCACCACCACCCCCAAACAGCAGCCCCAGCATTTT. Amino acids: CASTTTPKQQPQHF.

The chain links TRBV19 to TRBJ2-7; the D is unclear. V was pared by 5 bases and J by 6 bases, with 17 bases between. This CDR3 is 14 amino acids long. Germline V lookup: CDR1 LNHDA, CDR2 SQIVND (reference sequence). The chain's CDR3 is CASSSRVGSGEQYF. Written as DNA, the CDR3 is TGTGCCAGTAGTTCCAGAGTAGGATCGGGCGAGCAGTACTTC.

The chain links TRBV2 to TRBJ2-5; D possibly corresponds to TRBD1 (5 bases). This CDR3 has 16 amino acids. Germline V gene sequence: CDR1 SNHLY, CDR2 FYNNEI. The V and J ends lost 5 bases and 5 bases respectively, with 21 bases between them. The CDR3 protein is CASSRTSGARWETQYF. CDR3 DNA: TGTGCCAGCAGTAGAACCTCTGGGGCGCGGTGGGAGACCCAGTACTTC.

The chain carries TRBV6-5 and TRBJ2-7, with D unclear. Germline V gene lookup returns CDR1 MNHEY and CDR2 SVGAGI. The CDR3 consists of 13 residues. Trimming took 6 bases from V and 0 from J, leaving 9 bases between them. CDR3 DNA: TGTGCCAGCAGGCGCCTGAGCTCCTACGAGCAGTACTTC. Its translation: CASRRLSSYEQYF.

This clone was seen once. J is TRBJ1-1 and V is TRBV29-1, with TRBD1 matching 8 bases. V was pared by 6 bases and J by 6 bases, with 6 bases of the junction left unmatched. This CDR3 region has 12 residues. The germline V gene has CDR1 SQVTM and CDR2 ANQGSEA. The CDR3 region is CSVDVDRAEAFF. CDR3 DNA sequence: TGCAGCGTAGACGTGGACAGGGCTGAAGCTTTCTTT.

This clone has more than one count but fewer than ten. This chain links TRBV23-1 with TRBJ1-5; 7 bases are shared with TRBD1. TRBV23-1 is marked as an open reading frame, function uncertain. This CDR3 is built from 19 residues. With 0 bases clipped from V and 1 base from J, the junction kept 12 bases outside the gene matches. DNA of the CDR3: TGCGCCAGCAGTCAATCCTGGAACAGGGGTAGGGGAAGCAATCAGCCCCAGCATTTT. Its protein product is CASSQSWNRGRGSNQPQHF.

This clone was seen more than once but under ten times. The CDR3: CASARLPGEEAFF. The DNA of the CDR3 is TGTGCCAGCGCAAGACTCCCCGGGGAGGAAGCTTTCTTT. V usage is TRBV11-2 and J usage is TRBJ1-1, with D unclear. Germline CDR1 is SGHAT and CDR2 is FQNNGV. The CDR3 has 13 amino acids. V dropped 8 bases and J dropped 8 bases, with 18 bases sitting between them.

J is TRBJ1-1 and V is TRBV7-9; no firm D call. There are 15 residues in the CDR3. V lost 1 base and J 1 base, leaving 10 bases between the germline ends. Germline-derived CDR1 and CDR2 are SEHNR and FQNEAQ (reference sequence). The CDR3 DNA reads as TGTGCCAGCAGCTTAGGTGCCAGATCGAACACTGAAGCTTTCTTT. This gives the protein CASSLGARSNTEAFF.